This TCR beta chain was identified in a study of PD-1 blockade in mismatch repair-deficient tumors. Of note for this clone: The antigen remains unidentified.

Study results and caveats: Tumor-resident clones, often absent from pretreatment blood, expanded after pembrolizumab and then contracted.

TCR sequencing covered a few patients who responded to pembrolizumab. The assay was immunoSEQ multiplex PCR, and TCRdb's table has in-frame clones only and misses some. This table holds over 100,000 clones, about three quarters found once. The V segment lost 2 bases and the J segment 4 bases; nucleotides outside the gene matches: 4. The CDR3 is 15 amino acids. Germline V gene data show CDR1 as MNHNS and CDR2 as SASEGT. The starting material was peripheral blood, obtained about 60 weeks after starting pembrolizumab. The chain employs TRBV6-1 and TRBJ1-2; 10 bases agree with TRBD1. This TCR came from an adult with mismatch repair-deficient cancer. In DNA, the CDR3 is TGTGCCAGCAGTGAACGGGACAGGGGATTCTATGGCTACACCTTC. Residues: CASSERDRGFYGYTF.